This entry features one TCR beta chain sequence. Its antigen remains unidentified. Within one base of it there is no much larger clone, and no base qualities were kept. This record comes from a study of blood T cell repertoires in COVID-19 (dated by TCRdb to 2018 to 2020). For the study in its entirety: Samples from collaborators originated in the United States, Italy and Spain and spanned both the acute and convalescent phases of COVID-19. The material from the prospective study consisted of cDNA or gDNA derived from T cells, B-cell-depleted T cells, or PBMCs. Where available, HLA class I and class II types were obtained from metadata supplied by the sample provider rather than from assay-based typing. The repertoires were released in a freely available public database intended as a resource for research on the immune response to SARS-CoV-2. The dataset comprised deeply sampled blood TCRbeta repertoires from subjects exposed to, actively infected with, or recovered from COVID-19. Sample metadata almost always included a de-identified subject ID, COVID-19 status, age in years and sex. Samples were obtained from the ongoing ImmuneRACE study (first 160 participants) and from over 1,000 subjects provided by 6 global collaborators. The full study reports these points: The quantity of clinical and demographic metadata differed by source and by participant and was supplied without curation.

Participants in the prospective study were aged roughly 18 to 95 years, lived in 24 United States geographic areas, and enrolled through a virtual design. In the prospective study, participants were assigned to cohorts based on the clinical history participants reported in a screening survey and a study questionnaire. Recovered participants in ImmuneRACE Cohort 3 were defined by two consecutive negative NP/OP PCR tests, clearance by a healthcare professional, or resolution of symptoms. Mobile phlebotomists in the prospective study collected whole blood, serum and a nasopharyngeal or oropharyngeal swab from every participant. Additional blood draws and questionnaires over an approximately 2-month period could optionally be provided by prospective study participants. Prospective study blood samples were shipped either frozen or at room temperature before DNA extraction. TCRbeta CDR3 regions were amplified from genomic DNA by means of the immunoSEQ Assay, a bias-controlled multiplex PCR. The authors processed their data as follows. Within the assay, amplification of reference gene primers was used to estimate how many nucleated cells each sample contained. To quantify the absolute abundance of each unique TCRbeta CDR3 rearrangement, sequence reads were collapsed and filtered. For each sample, productive Simpson clonality was calculated as the square root of Simpson's diversity index across productive rearrangements. Entries here come from immuneACCESS through TCRdb and include only in-frame sequences with V and J called. Some clones fail to appear in such tables; in the studies checked, an unresolved V gene covers under half of the shortfall, and the cause of the remainder is unknown. V and J calls and clone size are given by that table; D and trimming were obtained from the DNA. For this sample there are about 320,000 clones; 88% appear just once. The ten largest make up 5% of the sample.

This TCR came from a man younger than 45 who had recovered from COVID-19. Sequenced: PBMCs or T cells enriched from blood (not recorded which).

In nucleotides, the sequence is TGTGCCAGTACCCCTCAACAGGGGCGTACGGGCTATGGCTACACCTTC. This is translated as CASTPQQGRTGYGYTF. The chain is made from TRBV19 and TRBJ1-2; TRBD1 matches 7 bases in the middle. The CDR3 measures 16 amino acids from cysteine to phenylalanine. The sequence is cut down to CDR3 DNA, 48 bases in frame from base 1. According to the germline V gene (reference sequence), CDR1 reads LNHDA and CDR2 reads SQIVND. Trimming removed 7 bases from V and 4 bases from J; the gene matches leave 15 bases unexplained.